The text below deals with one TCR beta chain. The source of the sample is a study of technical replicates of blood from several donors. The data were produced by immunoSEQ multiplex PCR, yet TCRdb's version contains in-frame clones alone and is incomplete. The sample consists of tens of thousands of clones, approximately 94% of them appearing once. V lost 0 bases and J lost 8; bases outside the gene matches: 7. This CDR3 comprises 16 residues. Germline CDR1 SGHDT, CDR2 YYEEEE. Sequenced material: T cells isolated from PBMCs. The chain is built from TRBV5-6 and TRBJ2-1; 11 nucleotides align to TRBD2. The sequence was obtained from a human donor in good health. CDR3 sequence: CASSLETSGILDEQFF. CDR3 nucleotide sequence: TGTGCCAGCAGCTTGGAGACTAGCGGGATTTTGGATGAGCAGTTCTTC.